The 8 T cell receptor beta chains below come from one sample, sequenced in a study of shared clonotypes between healthy human individuals. Data came from immunoSEQ multiplex PCR; TCRdb stores just in-frame clones and leaves some out. Of about 2 million clones in the sample, 85% to 95% are singletons; the top ten hold about 0.13%. Sequenced sample: naive CD4+ T cells sorted from blood. Subset specified: CD45RA+ positively selected. These receptors all stem from a man between 18 and 35 years old in good health.

This rearrangement joins TRBV6-6 to TRBJ1-1; perhaps TRBD1 as D (5 bases). This CDR3 spans 12 amino acids. CDR1 and CDR2 (germline): MNHNY, SVGAGI (reference sequence). V shed 10 bases and J shed 1 base, with 10 bases lying between them. CDR3 sequence (DNA): TGTGCCACCTATCAGGGGAACACTGAAGCTTTCTTT. It is translated as CATYQGNTEAFF.

The chain carries TRBV6-1 and TRBJ2-2; D not resolved. V shed 5 bases and J shed 0 bases, with 10 bases lying between them. Germline V gene data show CDR1 as MNHNS and CDR2 as SASEGT. CDR3 size: 15 residues. The CDR3, as DNA: TGTGCCAGCAGTCGGGTGGGAACGAACACCGGGGAGCTGTTTTTT. This translates into CASSRVGTNTGELFF.

The chain couples TRBV27 to TRBJ1-6; no firm D call. The CDR3 consists of 14 residues. V lost 6 bases, J lost 0 bases, and 6 bases lay in between. Germline V gene lookup returns CDR1 MNHEY and CDR2 SMNVEV (reference sequence). CDR3 region: CASRKGSYNSPLHF. CDR3 nucleotide sequence: TGTGCCAGCAGGAAAGGCTCCTATAATTCACCCCTCCACTTT.

V and J are TRBV30 and TRBJ1-2; D possibly corresponds to TRBD1 (6 bases). The CDR3 consists of 13 residues. Germline V gene data show CDR1 as GTSNPN and CDR2 as SVGIG (reference sequence). V was pared by 2 bases and J by 4 bases, with 11 bases between. CDR3 DNA sequence: TGTGCCTGGAGTCCCGGACAGCCCTATGGCTACACCTTC. It is translated as CAWSPGQPYGYTF.

V and J are TRBV5-6 and TRBJ1-3; 9 bases agree with TRBD1. This CDR3 is 14 amino acids long. V was clipped by 4 bases and J by 7 bases; unmatched bases: 6. CDR1 and CDR2 (germline): SGHDT, YYEEEE. The CDR3 sequence is CASSRQGVGNTIYF. The CDR3 DNA sequence: TGTGCCAGCAGCCGACAGGGGGTTGGGAACACCATATATTTT.

This clone was observed a single time. The V call is TRBV6-4, the J call TRBJ2-4, with 9 bases matching TRBD1. CDR1 MRHNA and CDR2 SNTAGT come from the germline V gene. Losses at the gene ends were 2 bases for V and 0 bases for J; bases not matched to a gene: 5. The CDR3 consists of 17 residues. The CDR3 DNA reads TGTGCCAGCAGTGACGGCGGACAGGGGATAGCCAAAAACATTCAGTACTTC. Protein sequence: CASSDGGQGIAKNIQYF.

This chain uses TRBV19 with TRBJ1-3, with D unclear. CDR3 length: 13 residues. The ends were cut back, 8 bases at V and 0 bases at J, with 8 bases in the middle. Per germline, CDR1 LNHDA and CDR2 SQIVND (reference sequence). CDR3 amino acids: CASQTYSGNTIYF. The CDR3 nucleotides read TGTGCCAGTCAGACCTACTCTGGAAACACCATATATTTT.

As for this clone: The same CDR3 can be traced to other DNA sequences in this sample. This chain links TRBV6-5 with TRBJ2-7, with 9 bases aligning to TRBD2. The trim removed 5 bases at V and 5 bases at J, leaving 10 bases unmatched. The CDR3 consists of 15 residues. From germline, CDR1 is MNHEY and CDR2 SVGAGI. CDR3 coding DNA: TGTGCCAGCAGTCAACTGGCGGGAGGGCCCAACGAGCAGTACTTC. This translates into CASSQLAGGPNEQYF.